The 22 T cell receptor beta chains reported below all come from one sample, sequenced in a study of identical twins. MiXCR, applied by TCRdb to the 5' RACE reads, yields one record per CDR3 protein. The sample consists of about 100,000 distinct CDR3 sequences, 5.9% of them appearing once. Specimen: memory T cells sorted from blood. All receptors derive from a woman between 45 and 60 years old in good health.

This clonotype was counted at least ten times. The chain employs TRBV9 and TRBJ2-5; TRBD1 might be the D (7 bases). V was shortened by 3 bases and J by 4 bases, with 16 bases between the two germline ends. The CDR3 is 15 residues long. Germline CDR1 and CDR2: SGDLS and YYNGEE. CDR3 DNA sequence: TGTGCCAGCAGCGAGGATTCAGGGGGAGGAGAGACCCAGTACTTC. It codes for CASSEDSGGGETQYF.

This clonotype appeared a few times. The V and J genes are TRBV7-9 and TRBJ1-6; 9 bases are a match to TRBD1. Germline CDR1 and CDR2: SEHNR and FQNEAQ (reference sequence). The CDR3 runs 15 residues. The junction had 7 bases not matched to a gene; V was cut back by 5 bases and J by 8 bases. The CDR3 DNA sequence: TGTGCCAGCAGCCCGCTTGGGACAGGGTATTCACCCCTCCACTTT. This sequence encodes CASSPLGTGYSPLHF.

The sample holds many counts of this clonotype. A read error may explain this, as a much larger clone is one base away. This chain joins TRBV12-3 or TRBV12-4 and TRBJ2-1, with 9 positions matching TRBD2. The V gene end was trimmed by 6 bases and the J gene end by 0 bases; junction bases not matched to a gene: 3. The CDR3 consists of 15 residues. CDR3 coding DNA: TGTGCCAGCAGGTTTAGCGGGAGCTCCTACAATGAGCAGTTCTTC. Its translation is CASRFSGSSYNEQFF.

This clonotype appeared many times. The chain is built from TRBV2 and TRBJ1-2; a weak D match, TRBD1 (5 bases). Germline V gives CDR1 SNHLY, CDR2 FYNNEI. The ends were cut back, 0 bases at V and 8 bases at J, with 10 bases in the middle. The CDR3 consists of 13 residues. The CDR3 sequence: CASSEAPTDGYTF. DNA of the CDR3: TGTGCCAGCAGTGAAGCTCCGACAGACGGCTACACCTTC.

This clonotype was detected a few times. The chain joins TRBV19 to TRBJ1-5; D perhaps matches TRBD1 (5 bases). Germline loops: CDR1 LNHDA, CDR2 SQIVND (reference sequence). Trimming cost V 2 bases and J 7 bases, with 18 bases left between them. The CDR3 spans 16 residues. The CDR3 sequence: CASSIRGATPIQPQHF. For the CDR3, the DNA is TGTGCCAGTAGTATACGAGGGGCAACCCCCATCCAGCCCCAGCATTTT.

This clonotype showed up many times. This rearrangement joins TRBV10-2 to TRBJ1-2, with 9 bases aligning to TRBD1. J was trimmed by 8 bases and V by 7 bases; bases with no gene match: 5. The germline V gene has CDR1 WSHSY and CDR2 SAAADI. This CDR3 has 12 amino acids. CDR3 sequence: CASTGTGTGYTF. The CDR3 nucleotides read TGCGCCAGCACCGGGACAGGGACAGGCTACACCTTC.

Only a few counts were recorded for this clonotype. This CDR3 reads CASSLRSGRITGELFF. In DNA form, the CDR3 reads TGTGCCAGCAGCCTAAGAAGCGGGAGGATCACCGGGGAGCTGTTTTTT. The chain has TRBV9 and TRBJ2-2, with 9 bases identical to TRBD2. V shed 4 bases, J shed 4 bases, and the junction held 8 bases outside the gene matches. The CDR3 loop spans 16 amino acids. The germline V gene has CDR1 SGDLS and CDR2 YYNGEE.

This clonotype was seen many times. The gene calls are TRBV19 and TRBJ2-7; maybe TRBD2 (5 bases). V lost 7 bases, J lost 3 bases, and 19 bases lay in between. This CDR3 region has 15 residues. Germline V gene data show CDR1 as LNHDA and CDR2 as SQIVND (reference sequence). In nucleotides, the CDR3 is TGTGCCAGTAAGTTGACGGGATCGGGTCTCTACGAGCAGTACTTC. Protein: CASKLTGSGLYEQYF.

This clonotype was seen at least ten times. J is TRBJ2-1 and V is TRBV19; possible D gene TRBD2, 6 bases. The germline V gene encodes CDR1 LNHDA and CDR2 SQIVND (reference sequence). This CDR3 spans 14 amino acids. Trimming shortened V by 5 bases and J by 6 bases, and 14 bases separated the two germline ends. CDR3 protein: CASSSFAGTNEQFF. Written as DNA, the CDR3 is TGTGCCAGTAGTTCCTTTGCGGGGACCAATGAGCAGTTCTTC.

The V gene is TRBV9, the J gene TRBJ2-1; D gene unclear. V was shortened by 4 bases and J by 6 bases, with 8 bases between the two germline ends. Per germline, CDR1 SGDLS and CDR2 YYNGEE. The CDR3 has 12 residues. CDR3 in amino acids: CASSPPANEQFF. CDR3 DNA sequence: TGTGCCAGCAGCCCACCAGCCAATGAGCAGTTCTTC.

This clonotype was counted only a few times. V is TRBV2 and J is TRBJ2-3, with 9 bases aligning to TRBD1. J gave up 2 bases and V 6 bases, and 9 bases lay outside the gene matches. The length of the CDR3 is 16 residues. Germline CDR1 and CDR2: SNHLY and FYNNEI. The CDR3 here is CASSSRDRDFTDTQYF. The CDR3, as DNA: TGTGCCAGCAGCTCACGGGACAGGGATTTCACAGATACGCAGTATTTT.

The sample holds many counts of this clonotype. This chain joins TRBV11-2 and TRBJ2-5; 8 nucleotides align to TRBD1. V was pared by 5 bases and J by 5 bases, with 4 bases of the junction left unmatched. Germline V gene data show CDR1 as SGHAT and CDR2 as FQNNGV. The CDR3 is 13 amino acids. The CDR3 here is CASSRTGWETQYF. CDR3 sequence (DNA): TGTGCCAGCAGCCGGACAGGGTGGGAGACCCAGTACTTC.

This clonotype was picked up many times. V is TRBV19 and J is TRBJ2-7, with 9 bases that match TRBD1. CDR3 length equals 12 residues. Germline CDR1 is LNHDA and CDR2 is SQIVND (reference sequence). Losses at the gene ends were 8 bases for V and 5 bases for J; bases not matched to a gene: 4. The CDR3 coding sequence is TGTGCCAGTGGGGGACAGGGCAACGAGCAGTACTTC. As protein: CASGGQGNEQYF.

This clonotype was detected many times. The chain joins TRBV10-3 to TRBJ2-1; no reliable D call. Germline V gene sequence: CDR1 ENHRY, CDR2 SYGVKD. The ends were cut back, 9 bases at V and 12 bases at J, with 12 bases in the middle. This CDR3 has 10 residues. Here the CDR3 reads CAIGRGVQFF. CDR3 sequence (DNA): TGTGCCATAGGCCGCGGAGTGCAGTTCTTC.

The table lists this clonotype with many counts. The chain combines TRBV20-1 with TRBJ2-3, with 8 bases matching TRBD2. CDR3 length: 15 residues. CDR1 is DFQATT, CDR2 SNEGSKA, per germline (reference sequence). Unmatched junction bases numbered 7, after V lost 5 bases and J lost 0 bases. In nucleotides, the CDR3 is TGCAGTGCTGATAAAGCGGGAGCTAGCACAGATACGCAGTATTTT. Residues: CSADKAGASTDTQYF.

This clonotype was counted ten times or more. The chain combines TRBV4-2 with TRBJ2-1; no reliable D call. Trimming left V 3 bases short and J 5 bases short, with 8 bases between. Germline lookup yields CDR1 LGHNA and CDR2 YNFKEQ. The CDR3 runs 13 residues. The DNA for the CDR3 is TGTGCCAGCAGCCACCAAATAAACAATGAGCAGTTCTTC. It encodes CASSHQINNEQFF.

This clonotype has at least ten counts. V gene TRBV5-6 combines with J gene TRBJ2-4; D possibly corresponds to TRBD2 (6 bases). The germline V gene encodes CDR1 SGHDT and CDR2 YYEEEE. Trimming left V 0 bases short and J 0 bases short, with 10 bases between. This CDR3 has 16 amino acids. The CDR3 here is CASSLETSIAKNIQYF. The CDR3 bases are TGTGCCAGCAGCTTGGAAACTAGCATAGCCAAAAACATTCAGTACTTC.

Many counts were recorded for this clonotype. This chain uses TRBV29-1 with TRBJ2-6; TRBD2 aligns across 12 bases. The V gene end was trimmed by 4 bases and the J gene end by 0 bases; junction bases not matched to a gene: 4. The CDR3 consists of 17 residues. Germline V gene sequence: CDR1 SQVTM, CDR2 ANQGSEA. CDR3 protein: CSVAGLAGLSGANVLTF. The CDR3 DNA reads TGCAGCGTTGCGGGACTAGCGGGTCTCTCTGGGGCCAACGTCCTGACTTTC.

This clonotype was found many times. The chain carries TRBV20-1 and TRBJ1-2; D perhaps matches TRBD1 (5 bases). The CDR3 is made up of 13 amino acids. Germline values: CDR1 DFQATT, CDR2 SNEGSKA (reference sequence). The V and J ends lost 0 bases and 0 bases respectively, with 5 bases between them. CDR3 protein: CSAREDTNYGYTF. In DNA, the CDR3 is TGCAGTGCTAGAGAGGACACTAACTATGGCTACACCTTC.

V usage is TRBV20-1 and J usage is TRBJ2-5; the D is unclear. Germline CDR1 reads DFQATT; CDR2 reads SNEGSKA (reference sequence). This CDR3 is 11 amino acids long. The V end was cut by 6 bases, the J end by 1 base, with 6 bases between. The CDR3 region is CSAFLQETQYF. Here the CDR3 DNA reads TGCAGTGCGTTCCTCCAAGAGACCCAGTACTTC.

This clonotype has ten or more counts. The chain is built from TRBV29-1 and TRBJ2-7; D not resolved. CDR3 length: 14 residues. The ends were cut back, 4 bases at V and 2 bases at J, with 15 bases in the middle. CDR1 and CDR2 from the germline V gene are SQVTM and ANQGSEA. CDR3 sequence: CSVVEAAFTYEQYF. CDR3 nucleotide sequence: TGCAGCGTTGTTGAGGCAGCCTTTACCTACGAGCAGTACTTC.

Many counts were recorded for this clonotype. This CDR3 reads CASSLGQDPSYEQYF. In DNA form, the CDR3 reads TGCGCCAGCAGCCTGGGACAGGACCCCTCCTACGAGCAGTACTTC. This rearrangement joins TRBV5-1 to TRBJ2-7, with TRBD1 matching over 8 bases. The CDR3 totals 15 residues. CDR1 is SGHRS and CDR2 is YFSETQ in the germline V gene. Unmatched junction bases numbered 6, after V lost 4 bases and J lost 0 bases. Full variable domain (outside the CDR3, taken from reference TRBV5-1 and TRBJ2-7): KAGVTQTPRYLIKTRGQQVTLSCSPISGHRSVSWYQQTPGQGLQFLFEYFSETQRNKGNFPGRFSGRQFSNSRSEMNVSTLELGDSALYLCASSLGQDPSYEQYFGPGTRLTVT.